This is a list of T cell receptor beta chains from one sample in a study of shared clonotypes between healthy human individuals. The table came from immunoSEQ multiplex PCR; TCRdb's copy has only in-frame clones and leaves some out. Of hundreds of thousands of clones in the sample, around 92% were seen once. The sequenced material came from naive CD8+ T cells sorted from blood. Source of these receptors: a young man in good health. CDR3s include the opening cysteine and the closing phenylalanine or tryptophan. A D gene is named only where the DNA matches it firmly. Clone size is given for some rows only: seen once, a few or many times, or a class if the clone is expanded.

once	NA	TRBV2	TRBJ2-1	TGTGCCAGCACGGGGTCTGAGCAGTTCTTC	CASTGSEQFF
NA	NA	TRBV28	TRBJ1-2	TGTGCCAGCAGTTTGGGGCCGATAGTAACTAACTATGGCTACACCTTC	CASSLGPIVTNYGYTF
NA	TRBD2	TRBV27	TRBJ2-3	TGTGCCAGCAGTTTGGGACTACCCCCAGATACGCAGTATTTT	CASSLGLPPDTQYF
NA	TRBD2	TRBV7-2	TRBJ2-1	TGTGCCAGCAGCTTACGGGGGGGGTACAATGAGCAGTTCTTC	CASSLRGGYNEQFF
once	TRBD1	TRBV19	TRBJ2-7	TGTGCCAGTAGCAGCCTCGGGACAGGGTACGAGCAGTACTTC	CASSSLGTGYEQYF
NA	NA	TRBV7-9	TRBJ2-7	TGTGCCAGCAGCCCCAATTCCGAGCAGTACTTC	CASSPNSEQYF
NA	NA	TRBV7-9	TRBJ1-1	TGTGCCAGCAGCTTAGCGTCCGTTGAAGCTTTCTTT	CASSLASVEAFF
NA	NA	TRBV4-3	TRBJ2-1	TGCGCCAGCAGCCAAGACTGGACCCTCCTTGGGGAGCAGTTCTTC	CASSQDWTLLGEQFF
NA	NA	TRBV19	TRBJ2-7	TGTGCCAGTAGTCCCCTGGGGGTGGGCTACGAGCAGTACTTC	CASSPLGVGYEQYF
NA	TRBD2	TRBV4-3	TRBJ2-1	TGCGCCAGCAGCGAAGGGCGGGAGGGGTACAATGAGCAGTTCTTC	CASSEGREGYNEQFF
NA	NA	TRBV28	TRBJ2-1	TGTGCCAGCAGTTTTCTCAAGGGCCGGGAATTATACAATGAGCAGTTCTTC	CASSFLKGRELYNEQFF
NA	NA	TRBV20-1	TRBJ1-1	TGCAGTGCTAGGGACCCCGCTGAAGCTTTCTTT	CSARDPAEAFF
NA	NA	TRBV18	TRBJ2-5	TGTGCCAGCTCCCGCTTCCAGGGGCCCCAAGAGACCCAGTACTTC	CASSRFQGPQETQYF
NA	TRBD2	TRBV14	TRBJ2-5	TGTGCCAGCAGCCAACCCCCGAGTCCCCGACTAGCGGGATTACCCAGGGGAGAGACCCAGTACTTC	CASSQPPSPRLAGLPRGETQYF
NA	NA	TRBV28	TRBJ2-7	TGTGCCAGCAGTTTCCTTGAGGAGCAGTACTTC	CASSFLEEQYF
NA	NA	TRBV19	TRBJ2-7	TGTGCCAGTAGTGACGGGGCTCCTGCCCAGCAGTACTTC	CASSDGAPAQQYF
NA	NA	TRBV6-5	TRBJ1-2	TGTGCCAGCAGTTACTGGGACGCCACACAGTGGTATGGCTACACCTTC	CASSYWDATQWYGYTF
NA	TRBD1	TRBV4-3	TRBJ2-2	TGCGCCAGCAGCCAGGCCCCCGGGACAGGGTCGGGCGGGGAGCTGTTTTTT	CASSQAPGTGSGGELFF
NA	NA	TRBV5-1	TRBJ1-2	TGCGCCAGCAGCTTGGGGGGATCCTATGGCTACACCTTC	CASSLGGSYGYTF
NA	TRBD2	TRBV6-5	TRBJ2-5	TGTGCCAGCAGTTCTCAAGCGGGAGGAGTCGAGACCCAGTACTTC	CASSSQAGGVETQYF
once	NA	TRBV27	TRBJ1-2	TGTGCCAGCAGTTTCACTGCGGATGACTATGGCTACACCTTC	CASSFTADDYGYTF
NA	TRBD1	TRBV7-9	TRBJ2-7	TGTGCCAGCAGCCTGGTGGGACAGGGTATTTACGAGCAGTACTTC	CASSLVGQGIYEQYF
NA	NA	TRBV7-9	TRBJ2-5	TGTGCCAGCAGCTTATCGGGTAGCCCGGAGACCCAGTACTTC	CASSLSGSPETQYF
NA	TRBD2	TRBV9	TRBJ2-7	TGTGCCAGCAGCGTAGGGGGACTAGGAGGCTCCTACGAGCAGTACTTC	CASSVGGLGGSYEQYF
NA	TRBD2	TRBV6-4	TRBJ2-1	TGTGCCAGCAGTGACTCGTTTAGCGGGGAGTACAATGAGCAGTTCTTC	CASSDSFSGEYNEQFF
NA	NA	TRBV4-1	TRBJ2-7	TGCGCCAGCAGCCAAGATGGGACAAGCTCCTACGAGCAGTACTTC	CASSQDGTSSYEQYF
once	TRBD2	TRBV27	TRBJ2-7	TGTGCCAGCAGTTTACAGCGGGAGAGCCGCGAGCAGTACTTC	CASSLQRESREQYF
NA	TRBD2	TRBV6-1	TRBJ2-5	TGTGCCAGCAGTGACGGGACTAGCTCTCAAGAGACCCAGTACTTC	CASSDGTSSQETQYF
NA	TRBD2	TRBV2	TRBJ2-1	TGTGCCAGCAGTGAAGTAGGGTTGCGCGGGAGTTATATCTACGAGCAGTTCTTC	CASSEVGLRGSYIYEQFF
NA	TRBD1	TRBV4-2	TRBJ1-1	TGTGCCAGCAGCCAAGATGGGGACAGGGAAGCTTTCTTT	CASSQDGDREAFF
few	NA	TRBV5-6	TRBJ2-7	TGTGCCAGCATGGCAGGGATCAACGAGCAGTACTTC	CASMAGINEQYF
NA	NA	TRBV30	TRBJ2-1	TGTGCCTGGAGTGAGGGACACAATGAGCAGTTCTTC	CAWSEGHNEQFF
NA	TRBD1	TRBV7-6	TRBJ2-5	TGTGCCAGCAGCTTAGTGAGGGGGCGGGAGACCCAGTACTTC	CASSLVRGRETQYF
NA	TRBD2	TRBV11-2	TRBJ2-1	TGTGCCAGCAGCTTACGACTAGCGGGAGGGGAGCAGTTCTTC	CASSLRLAGGEQFF
NA	NA	TRBV4-3	TRBJ2-7	TGCGCCAGCAGCCAAGACAGTTCTTACGAGCAGTACTTC	CASSQDSSYEQYF
once	TRBD2	TRBV29-1	TRBJ2-2	TGCAGCGTTGTCCCACTAGCGGAAAACACCGGGGAGCTGTTTTTT	CSVVPLAENTGELFF
NA	TRBD1	TRBV6-5	TRBJ1-1	TGTGCCAGCAGTCCACCGGGACAGGGATACACTGAAGCTTTCTTT	CASSPPGQGYTEAFF
NA	NA	TRBV7-3	TRBJ2-2	TGTGCCAGCAGCTTTAACAGGGGAGGTCTCGCGAACACCGGGGAGCTGTTTTTT	CASSFNRGGLANTGELFF
NA	NA	TRBV5-8	TRBJ2-7	TGTGCCAGCAGCGGGACGCCGAGCTCCTACGAGCAGTACTTC	CASSGTPSSYEQYF
NA	NA	TRBV7-8	TRBJ1-1	TGTGCCAGCAGCTCAGGAGAAGTGCCGGCGGCTTTCTTT	CASSSGEVPAAFF
NA	NA	TRBV14	TRBJ2-5	TGTGCCAGCAGCCACCCTGCAGGGCAAGAGACCCAGTACTTC	CASSHPAGQETQYF
NA	TRBD1	TRBV7-9	TRBJ2-5	TGTGCCAGCAGCACGGGACAGGCGGTTGGCGAGACCCAGTACTTC	CASSTGQAVGETQYF
NA	TRBD1	TRBV29-1	TRBJ1-2	TGCAGCGTTCCGGACAGGGAGGACTATGGCTACACCTTC	CSVPDREDYGYTF
NA	NA	TRBV15	TRBJ2-5	TGTGCCACCGGGCAAGGCGTAGAAGAGACCCAGTACTTC	CATGQGVEETQYF
NA	NA	TRBV27	TRBJ2-3	TGTGCCAGCAGGGTCGGTTTTACAGATACGCAGTATTTT	CASRVGFTDTQYF